The clone carrying this T cell receptor beta chain is a singleton in its sample. Its target is unknown. This entry is derived from a study of vaccination and CD4 T cells after COVID-19. About the research overall: Subjects got two shots of BNT162b2 or mRNA-1273 vaccine.

Once obtained from cultured CD4+ T cells, the DNA was sequenced using the Oncomine TCR Beta short-read assay. Using its own MiXCR run on the PCR reads, TCRdb lists one record per CDR3 protein. The sample has approximately 11,000 distinct CDR3 sequences, more than 20% seen once; the top ten hold roughly 26%. Treatment given: roughly 10-day PBMC culture with coronavirus spike peptide pools or control peptides (ViraFEST assay). The TCR originated in a human donor who received a COVID-19 vaccine. Here the sequenced sample was CD4+ T cells from blood, cultured in vitro, taken before SARS-CoV-2 vaccination.

CDR3 sequence reads: CASQEGYEQYF. CDR3 DNA sequence: TGTGCCTCCCAGGAAGGGTACGAGCAGTACTTC. V and J are TRBV6-1 and TRBJ2-7; D remains ambiguous. The CDR3 loop spans 11 amino acids. Trimming removed 11 bases from V and 4 bases from J, with 12 bases in between. CDR1 is MNHNS, CDR2 SASEGT, per germline.